These 9 T cell receptor beta chains were sequenced from one sample in a study of T cells in tuberculosis. Here immunoSEQ multiplex PCR was the method, and the copy in TCRdb shows in-frame clones only, minus some. The table has about 22,000 clones, roughly 97% seen once; the top ten hold more than 5.5%. Sequenced input: PBMCs. Source of these receptors: a donor aged 10 to 29 with latent tuberculosis or without tuberculosis infection.

V and J are TRBV27 and TRBJ1-1; D might be TRBD1 (5 bases). The CDR3 contains 15 residues. V was pared by 5 bases and J by 1 base, with 14 bases between. Germline values: CDR1 MNHEY, CDR2 SMNVEV (reference sequence). The chain's CDR3 is CASSPLGLRNTEAFF. In DNA, the CDR3 is TGTGCCAGCAGTCCTTTGGGGCTTCGGAACACTGAAGCTTTCTTT.

The V and J genes are TRBV6-6 and TRBJ1-2; 8 nucleotides agree with TRBD1. The germline CDR1 and CDR2 sequences are MNHNY and SVGAGI (reference sequence). The CDR3 spans 15 residues. With 2 bases clipped from V and 0 bases from J, the junction kept 2 bases outside the gene matches. The CDR3 protein is CASSYQGATNYGYTF. Here the CDR3 DNA reads TGTGCCAGCAGTTACCAGGGGGCCACTAACTATGGCTACACCTTC.

V and J are TRBV10-3 and TRBJ1-1; no clear D gene. The CDR3 consists of 12 residues. Trimming removed 3 bases from V and 7 bases from J, with 9 bases in between. In germline, CDR1 is ENHRY, CDR2 SYGVKD. This CDR3 is CAISDEPVEAFF. The CDR3 coding sequence is TGTGCCATCAGTGATGAACCAGTTGAAGCTTTCTTT.

The genes are TRBV5-1 and TRBJ2-7; 7 nucleotides align to TRBD2. In germline, CDR1 is SGHRS, CDR2 YFSETQ. The length of the CDR3 is 15 residues. J was trimmed by 6 bases and V by 4 bases; bases with no gene match: 13. The CDR3 loop is CASSPIAGLSTEQYF. In nucleotides, the CDR3 is TGCGCCAGCAGCCCAATAGCGGGTCTCTCTACCGAGCAGTACTTC.

With respect to this clone: Its ends do not fully match the called genes, so a read error is possible. The chain has TRBV9 and TRBJ2-1, with 9 bases that match TRBD1. Germline V gene lookup returns CDR1 SGDLS and CDR2 YYNGEE. The CDR3 is made up of 15 amino acids. CDR3 sequence reads: CVSSTSGTGTNEQFF. The CDR3 nucleotides read TGTGTCAGCAGCACATCCGGGACAGGGACCAATGAGCAGTTCTTC. Using reference TRBV9 and TRBJ2-1 for the parts outside the CDR3, the full variable domain is DSGVTQTPKHLITATGQRVTLRCSPRSGDLSVYWYQQSLDQGLQFLIQYYNGEERAKGNILERFSAQQFPDLHSELNLSSLELGDSALYFCVSSTSGTGTNEQFFGPGTRLTVL.

V is TRBV12-5 and J is TRBJ1-1; D gene ambiguous. The CDR3 runs 12 residues. The V gene lost 0 bases and the J gene lost 8 bases, with 7 bases spanning the gap. CDR1 is LGHNT, CDR2 FRNRAP, per germline. CDR3 nucleotide sequence: TGTGCTAGTGGTTTGGTACCAGTAGAAGCTTTCTTT. It is translated as CASGLVPVEAFF.

The chain joins TRBV27 to TRBJ2-1, with 8 bases lining up with TRBD1. Germline assignment: CDR1 MNHEY and CDR2 SMNVEV (reference sequence). J was trimmed by 2 bases and V by 5 bases; bases with no gene match: 11. The CDR3 runs to 17 residues. The CDR3 protein is CASSAVLQGGPYNEQFF. DNA for the CDR3: TGTGCCAGCAGTGCCGTCCTACAGGGGGGACCCTACAATGAGCAGTTCTTC.

The CDR3 spells CASSRAGVADTQYF. In DNA form, the CDR3 reads TGTGCCAGCAGCCGAGCGGGAGTGGCTGATACGCAGTATTTT. The V gene is TRBV5-4, the J gene TRBJ2-3; TRBD2 aligns across 8 bases. CDR1 SGHNT and CDR2 YYREEE come from the germline V gene (reference sequence). The CDR3 extends over 14 amino acids. With V trimmed by 4 bases and J by 6 bases, 7 bases remained unmatched. The variable domain in full, with the rest retrieved from reference TRBV5-4 and TRBJ2-3, is ETGVTQSPTHLIKTRGQQVTLRCSSQSGHNTVSWYQQALGQGPQFIFQYYREEENGRGNFPPRFSGLQFPNYSSELNVNALELDDSALYLCASSRAGVADTQYFGPGTRLTVL.

The V and J genes are TRBV5-1 and TRBJ2-7; 9 nucleotides align to TRBD2. Germline CDR1 SGHRS, CDR2 YFSETQ. The CDR3 consists of 20 residues. Losses at the gene ends were 0 bases for V and 0 bases for J; bases not matched to a gene: 16. CDR3 DNA sequence: TGCGCCAGCAGCTTGGAATTCAGTTGGCCCGCTAGCGGGGTCTCCTACGAGCAGTACTTC. This translates into CASSLEFSWPASGVSYEQYF.